These T cell receptor beta chains were read from a single sample in a study of T cells in Graves' hyperthyroidism and ophthalmopathy. TCRdb recomputed calls from the multiplex PCR reads with MiXCR, one row per CDR3 protein. The sample comprises about 570,000 distinct CDR3 sequences, about 43% of which are singletons, and around 17% rests with the top ten. Sequenced input: peripheral blood or thyroid tissue (not recorded which). Source of these receptors: an adult woman with Graves' disease, either hyperthyroidism or ophthalmopathy (not recorded which). Both conserved end residues are part of each CDR3. The D gene is left open where the match is weak. Size is omitted from some rows. Given values are once, few, many or a class for expanded clones.

>NA|TRBV15|NA|TRBJ2-1|16
TGTGCCACCAGCAGGAACAGGAGGAATGGCTACAATGAGCAGTTCTTC
CATSRNRRNGYNEQFF
>TRBD1|TRBV29-1|NA|TRBJ1-2|16
TGCAGCGCAAGGCGGACAGGGACTGGGGAAGGCTATGGCTACACCTTC
CSARRTGTGEGYGYTF
>NA|TRBV10-3|few|TRBJ1-3|15
TGTGCCTCGGCAGAGGGGCCCTACTCTGGAAACACCATATATTTT
CASAEGPYSGNTIYF
>NA|TRBV5-1|many|TRBJ2-6|15
TGCGCCAGCAGCCAGTCTTATTCTGGGGCCAACGTCCTGACTTTC
CASSQSYSGANVLTF
>NA|TRBV19|few|TRBJ1-2|15
TGTGCCAGTAGGGATCCTGGCGTCACTAACTATGGCTACACCTTC
CASRDPGVTNYGYTF
>TRBD2|TRBV2|NA|TRBJ2-7|14
TGTGCCAGCATGCCGGGACTAGCCTTTAATGAGCAGTACTTC
CASMPGLAFNEQYF
>NA|TRBV18|NA|TRBJ1-5|15
TGTGCCAGCTCACGGGGGGAGGACCAAAATCAGCCCCAGCATTTT
CASSRGEDQNQPQHF
>TRBD1|TRBV29-1|once|TRBJ2-7|13
TGCAGCGTTGAGATGGACAGGGACCGCGAGCAGTACTTC
CSVEMDRDREQYF
>NA|TRBV29-1|NA|TRBJ1-5|11
TGCAGCGTCGTCGCTCAAGAGACCCAGCATTTT
CSVVAQETQHF
>NA|TRBV10-3|NA|TRBJ2-3|14
TGTGCCATCAGTCATAACCCGATGGGGGATACGCAGTATTTT
CAISHNPMGDTQYF
>NA|TRBV28|few|TRBJ1-1|13
TGTGCCAGCAGTTTAGGGGGCGCAGGTTTGGCTTTCTTT
CASSLGGAGLAFF
>TRBD1|TRBV20-1|NA|TRBJ2-5|14
TGCAGTGCTAGATTAGGGACAGCCCAAGAGACCCAGTACTTC
CSARLGTAQETQYF
>TRBD1|TRBV9|NA|TRBJ2-7|15
TGTGCCAGCAGCGTAGCCACAGGGGATTCGTACGAGCAGTACTTC
CASSVATGDSYEQYF
>NA|TRBV12-3/TRBV12-4|many|TRBJ1-1|14
TGTGCCAGCAGTCTCCAGGGTTTTGGCACTGAAGCTTTCTTT
CASSLQGFGTEAFF
>TRBD2|TRBV4-1|many|TRBJ2-5|15
TGCGCCAGCAGCTTCCGAGCGGGAGGGAGAGAGACCCAGTACTTC
CASSFRAGGRETQYF
>TRBD2|TRBV20-1|many|TRBJ2-5|13
TGCAGTGCGCCTGGGAGGGGCCAAGAGACCCAGTACTTC
CSAPGRGQETQYF
>NA|TRBV4-1|many|TRBJ1-1|15
TGCGCCAGCAGCCCCTTCGACAGGCGGACCCCTGAAGCTTTCTTT
CASSPFDRRTPEAFF
>TRBD1|TRBV15|NA|TRBJ2-5|18
TGTGCCACCAGCAGAGATTACACAGGGGGGATCGGTGAGGAGACCCAGTACTTC
CATSRDYTGGIGEETQYF
>NA|TRBV15|many|TRBJ2-2|11
TGTGCCACCAAGCGAACCGGGGAGCTGTTTTTT
CATKRTGELFF
>NA|TRBV20-1|NA|TRBJ1-5|13
TGCAGTGCTAGAGAGGTGGTCGCTGGCCCCCAGCATTTT
CSAREVVAGPQHF
>NA|TRBV9|many|TRBJ1-1|12
TGTGCCAGCAGCCAGGCAGGGACTGAAGCTTTCTTT
CASSQAGTEAFF
>NA|TRBV7-3|NA|TRBJ2-1|13
TGTGCCAGCAGCTTCCCGGGACACAATGAGCAGTTCTTC
CASSFPGHNEQFF
>NA|TRBV12-3/TRBV12-4|many|TRBJ2-7|13
TGTGCCAGCAGTCCTGGGACATACTACGAGCAGTACTTC
CASSPGTYYEQYF
>NA|TRBV7-6|NA|TRBJ1-1|17
TGTGCCAGCAGCTTAGATGGGTCAGGGGCGCAGAACACTGAAGCTTTCTTT
CASSLDGSGAQNTEAFF
>NA|TRBV30|many|TRBJ1-3|15
TGTGCCTGGAGTGAGGGATCGAGCTCTGGAAACACCATATATTTT
CAWSEGSSSGNTIYF
>NA|TRBV7-8|many|TRBJ1-5|15
TGTGCCAGCAGCTTAGGCAGGTTGGAAAATCAGCCCCAGCATTTT
CASSLGRLENQPQHF
>NA|TRBV6-6|NA|TRBJ2-5|13
TGTGCCAGCGGTGGGAACACCCAAGAGACCCAGTACTTC
CASGGNTQETQYF
>NA|TRBV20-1|many|TRBJ2-7|12
TGCAGTGCGGCAACAGACCCCTACGAGCAGTACTTC
CSAATDPYEQYF
>NA|TRBV7-3|NA|TRBJ2-7|14
TGTGCCAGCAGCTTGGTTCGGGGTACCTACGAGCAGTACTTC
CASSLVRGTYEQYF
>NA|TRBV15|many|TRBJ1-5|15
TGTGCCACCAGCAGAGATCTTAGGAGCAATCAGCCCCAGCATTTT
CATSRDLRSNQPQHF